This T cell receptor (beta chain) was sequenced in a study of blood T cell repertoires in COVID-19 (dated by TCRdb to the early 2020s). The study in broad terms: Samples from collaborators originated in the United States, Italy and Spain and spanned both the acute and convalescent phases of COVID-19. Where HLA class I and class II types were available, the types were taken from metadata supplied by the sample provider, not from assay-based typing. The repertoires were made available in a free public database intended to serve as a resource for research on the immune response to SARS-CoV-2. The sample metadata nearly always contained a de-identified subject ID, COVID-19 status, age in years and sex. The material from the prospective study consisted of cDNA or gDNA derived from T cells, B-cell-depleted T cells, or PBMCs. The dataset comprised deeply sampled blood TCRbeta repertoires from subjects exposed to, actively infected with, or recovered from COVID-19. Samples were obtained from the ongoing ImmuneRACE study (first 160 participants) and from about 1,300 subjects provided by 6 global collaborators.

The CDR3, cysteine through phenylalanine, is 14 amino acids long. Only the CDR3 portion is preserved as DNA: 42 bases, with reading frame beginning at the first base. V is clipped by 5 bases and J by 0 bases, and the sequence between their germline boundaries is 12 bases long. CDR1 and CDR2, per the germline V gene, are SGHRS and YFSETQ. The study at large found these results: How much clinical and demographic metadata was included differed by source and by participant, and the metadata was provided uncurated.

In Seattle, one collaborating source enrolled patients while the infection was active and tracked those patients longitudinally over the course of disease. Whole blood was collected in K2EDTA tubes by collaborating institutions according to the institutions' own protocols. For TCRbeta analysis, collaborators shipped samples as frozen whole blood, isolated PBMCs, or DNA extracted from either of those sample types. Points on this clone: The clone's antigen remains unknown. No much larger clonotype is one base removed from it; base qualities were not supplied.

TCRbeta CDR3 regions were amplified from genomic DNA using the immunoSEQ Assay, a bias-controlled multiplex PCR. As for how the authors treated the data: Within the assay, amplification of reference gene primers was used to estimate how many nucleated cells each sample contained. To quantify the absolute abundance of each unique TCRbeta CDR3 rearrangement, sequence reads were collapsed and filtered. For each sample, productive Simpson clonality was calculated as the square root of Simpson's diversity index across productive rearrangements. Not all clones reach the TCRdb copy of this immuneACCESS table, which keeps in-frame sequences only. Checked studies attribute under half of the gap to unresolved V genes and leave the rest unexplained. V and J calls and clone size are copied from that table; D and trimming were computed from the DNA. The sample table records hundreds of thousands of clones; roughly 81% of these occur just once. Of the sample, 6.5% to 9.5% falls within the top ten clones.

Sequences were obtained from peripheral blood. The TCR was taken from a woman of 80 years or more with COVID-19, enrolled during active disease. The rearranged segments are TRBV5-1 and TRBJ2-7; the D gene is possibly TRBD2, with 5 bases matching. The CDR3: CASRSMGSSYEQYF. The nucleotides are TGCGCCAGCAGAAGTATGGGGAGCTCCTACGAGCAGTACTTC.